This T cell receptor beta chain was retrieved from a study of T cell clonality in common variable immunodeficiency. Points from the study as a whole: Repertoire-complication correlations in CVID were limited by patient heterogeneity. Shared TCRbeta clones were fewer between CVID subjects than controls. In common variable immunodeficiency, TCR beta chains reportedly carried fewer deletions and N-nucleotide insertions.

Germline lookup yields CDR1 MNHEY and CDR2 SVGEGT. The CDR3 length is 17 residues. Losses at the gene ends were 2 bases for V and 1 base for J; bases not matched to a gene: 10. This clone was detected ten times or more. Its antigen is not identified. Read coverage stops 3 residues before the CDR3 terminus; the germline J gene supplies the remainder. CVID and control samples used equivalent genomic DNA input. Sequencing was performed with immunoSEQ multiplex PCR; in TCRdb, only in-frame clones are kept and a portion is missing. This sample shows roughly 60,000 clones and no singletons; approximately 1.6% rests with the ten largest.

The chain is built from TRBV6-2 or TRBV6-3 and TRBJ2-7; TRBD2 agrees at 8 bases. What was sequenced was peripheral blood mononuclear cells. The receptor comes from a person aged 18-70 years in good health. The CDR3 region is CASSYARSGEQSYEQYF. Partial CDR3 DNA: TGTGCCAGCAGTTACGCTCGTAGCGGGGAGCAGTCCTACGAG.